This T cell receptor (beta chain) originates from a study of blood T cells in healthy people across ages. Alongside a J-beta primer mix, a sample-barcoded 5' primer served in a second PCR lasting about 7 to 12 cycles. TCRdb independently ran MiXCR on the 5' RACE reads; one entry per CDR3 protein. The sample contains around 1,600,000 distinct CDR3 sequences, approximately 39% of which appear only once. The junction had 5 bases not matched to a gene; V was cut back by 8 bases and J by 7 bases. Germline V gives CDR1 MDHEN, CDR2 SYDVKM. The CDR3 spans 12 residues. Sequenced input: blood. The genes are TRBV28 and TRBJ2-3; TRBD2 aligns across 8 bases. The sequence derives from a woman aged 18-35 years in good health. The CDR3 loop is CASLGLAHTQYF. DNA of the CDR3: TGTGCCAGCCTTGGACTAGCTCATACGCAGTATTTT.